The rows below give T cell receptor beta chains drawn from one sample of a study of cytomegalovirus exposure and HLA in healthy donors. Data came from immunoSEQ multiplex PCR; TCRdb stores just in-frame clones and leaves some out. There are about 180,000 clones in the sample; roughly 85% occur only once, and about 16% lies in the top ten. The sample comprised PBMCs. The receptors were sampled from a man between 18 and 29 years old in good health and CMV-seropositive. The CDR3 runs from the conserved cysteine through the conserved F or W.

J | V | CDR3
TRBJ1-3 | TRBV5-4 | CASSSRQGSSGNTIYF
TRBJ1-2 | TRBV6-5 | CASSYYQESGYTF
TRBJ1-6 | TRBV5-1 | CASSLAGVNYNSPLHF
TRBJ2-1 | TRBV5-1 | CASKGGLENEQFF
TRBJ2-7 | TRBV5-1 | CASSFASSKYF
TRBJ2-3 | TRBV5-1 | CASSLGDYTDTQYF
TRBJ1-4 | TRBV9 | CASSLSGDSEKLFF
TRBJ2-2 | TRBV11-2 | CASRGEAGELFF
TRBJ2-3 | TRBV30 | CACPSASGGTDTQYF
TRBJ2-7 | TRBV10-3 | CAISGGSQPRSYEQYF
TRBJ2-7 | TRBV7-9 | CASSPQGGYEQYF
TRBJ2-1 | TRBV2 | CASILEGVGDNEQFF
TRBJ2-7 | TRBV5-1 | CASSLATGQIYEQYF
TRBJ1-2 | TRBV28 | CASSSGFGYTF
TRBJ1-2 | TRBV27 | CASSYGQGGGYTF
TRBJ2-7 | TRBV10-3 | CAISEEGTGGTREQYF
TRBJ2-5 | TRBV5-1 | CASSPGTGWEETQYF
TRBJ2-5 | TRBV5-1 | CASSLVGRGSQETQYF
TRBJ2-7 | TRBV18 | CASSRSRGGPSYEQYF
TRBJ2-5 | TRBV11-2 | CASSSGDRGRETQYF
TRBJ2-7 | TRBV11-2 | CASSVLAGGEQYF
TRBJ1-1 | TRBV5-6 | CASSLSDRGEAFF
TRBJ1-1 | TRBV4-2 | CASSQVQGGVRGWGWTEAFF
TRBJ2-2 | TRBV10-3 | CASTGDTGELFF
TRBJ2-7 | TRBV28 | CASSGWTGKTYEQYF
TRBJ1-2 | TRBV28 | CASRVQGVAGYTF
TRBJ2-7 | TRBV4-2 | CASSQERGGTYEQYF
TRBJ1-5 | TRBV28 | CASSSPGWQPQHF
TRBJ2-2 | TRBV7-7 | CAGGGLAGDTGELFF
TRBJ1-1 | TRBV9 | CASSVAGTGAGTEAFF
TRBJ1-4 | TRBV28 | CATGQGATNEKLFF
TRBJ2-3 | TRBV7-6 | CASSLGTGTDTQYF
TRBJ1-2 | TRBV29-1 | CSVPQGDRDGYGYTF
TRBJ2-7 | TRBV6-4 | CASSRIQGRGYYEQYF
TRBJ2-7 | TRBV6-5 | CASNRGAEQYF
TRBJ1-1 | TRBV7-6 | CASRRQPLNTEAFF
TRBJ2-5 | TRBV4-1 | CASSQSYSQETQYF
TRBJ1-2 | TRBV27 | CASSQDRGRGYTF
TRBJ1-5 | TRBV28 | CASSSGTGINQPQHF
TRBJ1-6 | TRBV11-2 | CASSLAAFRSPLHF
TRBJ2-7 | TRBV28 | CASRSDRGWHEQYF
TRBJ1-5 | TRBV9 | CASSVAKRRGKDQPQHF
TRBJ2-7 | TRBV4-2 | CASSQEGQGAYEQYF
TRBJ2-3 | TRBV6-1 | CASSEAPLAGERTDTQYF
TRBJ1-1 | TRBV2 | CASSGGTVMNTEAFF
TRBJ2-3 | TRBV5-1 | CASSLLAATDTQYF
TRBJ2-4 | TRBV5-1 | CASSLGLATNIQYF
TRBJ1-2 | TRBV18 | CASSPPSRENYGYTF
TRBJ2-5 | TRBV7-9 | CASSFSGGLKETQYF
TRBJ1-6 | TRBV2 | CASNPDRVGSPLHF
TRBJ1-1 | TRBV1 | CTSSPPLLHRGADTEAFF
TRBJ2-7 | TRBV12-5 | CASGLVVWDRVVHEQYF